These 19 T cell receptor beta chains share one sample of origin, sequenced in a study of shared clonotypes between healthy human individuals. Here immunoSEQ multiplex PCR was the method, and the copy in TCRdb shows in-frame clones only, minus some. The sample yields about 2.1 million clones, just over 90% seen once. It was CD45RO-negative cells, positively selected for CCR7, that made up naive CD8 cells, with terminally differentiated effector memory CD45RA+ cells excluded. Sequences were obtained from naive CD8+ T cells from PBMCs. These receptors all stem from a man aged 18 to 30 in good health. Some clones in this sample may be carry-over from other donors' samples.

In nucleotides, the CDR3 is TGTGCCAGCAGTCCCTATTTGGGGGTAGCGGGAGCCGGAGATACGCAGTATTTT. This encodes CASSPYLGVAGAGDTQYF. This sequence joins TRBV28 and TRBJ2-3; 9 bases agree with TRBD2. Trimming took 5 bases from V and 5 from J; bases not matched to a gene: 17. CDR1 is MDHEN and CDR2 is SYDVKM in the germline V gene. CDR3 length equals 18 residues. The variable domain in full, with the rest retrieved from reference TRBV28 and TRBJ2-3, is DVKVTQSSRYLVKRTGEKVFLECVQDMDHENMFWYRQDPGLGLRLIYFSYDVKMKEKGDIPEGYSVSREKKERFSLILESASTNQTSMYLCASSPYLGVAGAGDTQYFGPGTRLTVL.

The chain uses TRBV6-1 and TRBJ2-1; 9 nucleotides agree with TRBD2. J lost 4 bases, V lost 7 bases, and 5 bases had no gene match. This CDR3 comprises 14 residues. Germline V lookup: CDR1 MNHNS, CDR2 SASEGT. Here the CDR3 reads CASTIAGAYNEQFF. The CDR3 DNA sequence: TGTGCCAGCACTATAGCGGGAGCATACAATGAGCAGTTCTTC.

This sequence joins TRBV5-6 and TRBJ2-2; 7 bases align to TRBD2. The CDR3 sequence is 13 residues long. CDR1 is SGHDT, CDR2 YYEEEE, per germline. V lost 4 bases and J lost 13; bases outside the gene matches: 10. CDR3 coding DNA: TGTGCCAGCAGCAGCGGGACTCCTGGTGTGCTGTTTTTT. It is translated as CASSSGTPGVLFF.

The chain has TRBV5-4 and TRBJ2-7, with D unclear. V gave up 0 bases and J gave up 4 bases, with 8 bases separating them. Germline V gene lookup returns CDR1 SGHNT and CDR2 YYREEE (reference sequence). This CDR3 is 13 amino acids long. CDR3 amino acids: CASSLGDTYEQYF. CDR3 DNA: TGTGCCAGCAGCTTGGGGGATACGTACGAGCAGTACTTC. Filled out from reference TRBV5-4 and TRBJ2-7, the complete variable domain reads ETGVTQSPTHLIKTRGQQVTLRCSSQSGHNTVSWYQQALGQGPQFIFQYYREEENGRGNFPPRFSGLQFPNYSSELNVNALELDDSALYLCASSLGDTYEQYFGPGTRLTVT.

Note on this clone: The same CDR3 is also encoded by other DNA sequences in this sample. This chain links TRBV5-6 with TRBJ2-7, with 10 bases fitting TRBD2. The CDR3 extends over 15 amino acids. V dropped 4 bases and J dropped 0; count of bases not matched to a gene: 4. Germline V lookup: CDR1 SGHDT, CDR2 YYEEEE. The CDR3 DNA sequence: TGTGCCAGCAGCCCCCGGACTAGCGGCTCCTACGAGCAGTACTTC. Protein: CASSPRTSGSYEQYF. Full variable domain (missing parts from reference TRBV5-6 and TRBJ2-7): DAGVTQSPTHLIKTRGQQVTLRCSPKSGHDTVSWYQQALGQGPQFIFQYYEEEERQRGNFPDRFSGHQFPNYSSELNVNALLLGDSALYLCASSPRTSGSYEQYFGPGTRLTVT.

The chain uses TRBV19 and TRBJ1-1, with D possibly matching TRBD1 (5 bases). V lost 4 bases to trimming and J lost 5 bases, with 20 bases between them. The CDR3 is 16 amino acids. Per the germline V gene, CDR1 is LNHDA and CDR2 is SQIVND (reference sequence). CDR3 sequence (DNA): TGTGCCAGTAGTAGCACGGGACGTCTGCGGGGGACTGAAGCTTTCTTT. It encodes CASSSTGRLRGTEAFF.

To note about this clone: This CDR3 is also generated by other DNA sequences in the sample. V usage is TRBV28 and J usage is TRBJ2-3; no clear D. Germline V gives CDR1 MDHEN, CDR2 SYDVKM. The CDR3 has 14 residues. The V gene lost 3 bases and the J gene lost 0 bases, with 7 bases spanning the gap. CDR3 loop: CASSFRPSTDTQYF. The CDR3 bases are TGTGCCAGCAGTTTCAGGCCCAGCACAGATACGCAGTATTTT.

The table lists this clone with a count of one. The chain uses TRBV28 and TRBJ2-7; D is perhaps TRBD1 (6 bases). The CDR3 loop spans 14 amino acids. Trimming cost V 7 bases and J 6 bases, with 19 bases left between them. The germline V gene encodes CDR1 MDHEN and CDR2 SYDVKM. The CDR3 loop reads CASTFTDRALEQYF. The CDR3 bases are TGTGCCAGCACCTTTACGGACAGAGCGCTCGAGCAGTACTTC.

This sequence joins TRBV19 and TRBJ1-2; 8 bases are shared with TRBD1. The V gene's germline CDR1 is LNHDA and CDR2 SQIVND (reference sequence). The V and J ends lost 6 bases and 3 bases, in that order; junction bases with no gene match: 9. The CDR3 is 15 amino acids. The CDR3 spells CASRGRTGSDYGYTF. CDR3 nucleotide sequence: TGTGCCAGTAGGGGCCGGACAGGGTCCGACTATGGCTACACCTTC.

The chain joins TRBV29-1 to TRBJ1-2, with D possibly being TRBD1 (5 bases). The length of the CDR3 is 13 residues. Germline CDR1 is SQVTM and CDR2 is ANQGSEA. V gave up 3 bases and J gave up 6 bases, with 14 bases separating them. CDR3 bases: TGCAGCGTTGACGGGGCCAGGGTTGATGGCTACACCTTC. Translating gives CSVDGARVDGYTF.

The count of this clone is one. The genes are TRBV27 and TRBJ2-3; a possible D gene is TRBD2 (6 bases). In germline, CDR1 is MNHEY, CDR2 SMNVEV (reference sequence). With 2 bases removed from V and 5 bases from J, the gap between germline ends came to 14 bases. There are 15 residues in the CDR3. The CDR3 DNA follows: TGTGCCAGCAGTTTAGGGGCGGGAACACTAGATACGCAGTATTTT. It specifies CASSLGAGTLDTQYF.

CDR3 sequence (DNA): TGTGCCAGCAGCTTAGGTATAGGATTCACAGATACGCAGTATTTT. Protein product: CASSLGIGFTDTQYF. The genes are TRBV11-2 and TRBJ2-3, with no clear D. The CDR3 length is 15 residues. Deletions cut 1 base from V and 2 bases from J, with 10 bases between. CDR1 is SGHAT and CDR2 is FQNNGV in the germline V gene.

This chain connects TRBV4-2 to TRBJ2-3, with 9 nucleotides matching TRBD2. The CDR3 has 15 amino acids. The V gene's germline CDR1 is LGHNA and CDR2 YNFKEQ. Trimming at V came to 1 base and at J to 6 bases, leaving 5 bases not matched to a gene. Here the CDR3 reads CASSQGTSAGDTQYF. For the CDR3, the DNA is TGTGCCAGCAGCCAAGGGACTAGCGCGGGGGATACGCAGTATTTT.

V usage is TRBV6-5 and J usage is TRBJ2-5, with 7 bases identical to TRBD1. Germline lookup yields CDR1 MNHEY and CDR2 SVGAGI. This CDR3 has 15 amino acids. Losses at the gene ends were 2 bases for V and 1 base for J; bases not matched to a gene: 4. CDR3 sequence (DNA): TGTGCCAGCAGTTACCGGGACAGTCTCCAAGAGACCCAGTACTTC. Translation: CASSYRDSLQETQYF.

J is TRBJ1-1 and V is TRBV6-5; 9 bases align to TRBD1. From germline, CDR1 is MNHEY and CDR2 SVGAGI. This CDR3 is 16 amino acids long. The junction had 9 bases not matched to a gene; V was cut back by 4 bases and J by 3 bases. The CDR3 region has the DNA TGTGCCAGCAGTTCCTTGGGACAGGGAGGGGACACTGAAGCTTTCTTT. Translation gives CASSSLGQGGDTEAFF.

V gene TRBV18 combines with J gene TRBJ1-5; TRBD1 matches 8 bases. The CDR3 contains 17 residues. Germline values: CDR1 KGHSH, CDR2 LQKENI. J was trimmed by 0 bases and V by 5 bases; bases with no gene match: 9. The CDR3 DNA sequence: TGTGCCAGCTCATCGCAGGGGGCCGAATATAGCAATCAGCCCCAGCATTTT. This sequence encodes CASSSQGAEYSNQPQHF.

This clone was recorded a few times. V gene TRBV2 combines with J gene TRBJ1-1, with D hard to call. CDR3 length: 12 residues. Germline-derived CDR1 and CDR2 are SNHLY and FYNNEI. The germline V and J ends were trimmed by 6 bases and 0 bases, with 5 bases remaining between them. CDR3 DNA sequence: TGTGCCAGCAGGAGACTGAACACTGAAGCTTTCTTT. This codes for CASRRLNTEAFF.

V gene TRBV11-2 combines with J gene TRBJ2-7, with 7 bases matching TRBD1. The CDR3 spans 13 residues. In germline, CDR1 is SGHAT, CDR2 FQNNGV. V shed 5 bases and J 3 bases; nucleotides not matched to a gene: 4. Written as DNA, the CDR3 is TGTGCCAGCAGCGACAGACAGGGCTACGAGCAGTACTTC. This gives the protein CASSDRQGYEQYF.

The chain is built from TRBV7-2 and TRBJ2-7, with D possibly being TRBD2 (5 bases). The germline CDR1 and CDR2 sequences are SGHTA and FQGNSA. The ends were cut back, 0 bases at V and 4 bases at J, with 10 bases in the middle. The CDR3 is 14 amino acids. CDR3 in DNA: TGTGCCAGCAGCTTAGCGCCTAGCTCATACGAGCAGTACTTC. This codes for CASSLAPSSYEQYF.